This note documents a single T cell receptor (beta chain) sequence. Trimming left V 5 bases short and J 2 bases short, with 11 bases between. This CDR3 has 14 residues. Germline V CDR1 and CDR2: SGHDT, YYEEEE. This sample was taken from a study of blood T cell repertoires in COVID-19. About the research overall: From the United States, Italy and Spain came samples of acute and convalescent COVID-19. T cells, B-cell-depleted T cells, or PBMCs supplied cDNA or gDNA.

Generated by immunoSEQ multiplex PCR, the TCRdb table keeps only in-frame clones and is missing some. The sample records about 210,000 clones, around 80% being singletons. The gene calls are TRBV5-6 and TRBJ1-3, with TRBD1 as a possible D gene (6 bases). The source is a woman aged 50 to 60 with acute or convalescent COVID-19. Sequenced input: peripheral blood. CDR3 in amino acids: CASSFTGTGNTIYF. The DNA of the CDR3 is TGTGCCAGCAGTTTTACAGGGACTGGAAACACCATATATTTT.